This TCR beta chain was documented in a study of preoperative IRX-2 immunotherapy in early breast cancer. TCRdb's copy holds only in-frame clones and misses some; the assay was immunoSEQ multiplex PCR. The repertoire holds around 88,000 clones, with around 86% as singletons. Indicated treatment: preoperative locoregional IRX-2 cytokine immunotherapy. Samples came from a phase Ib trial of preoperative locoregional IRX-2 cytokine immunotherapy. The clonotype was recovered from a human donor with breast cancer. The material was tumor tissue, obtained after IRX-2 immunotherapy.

CDR3 residues: CAWGDSPRDTQYF. The CDR3 region has the DNA TGTGCCTGGGGGGACTCGCCTCGGGATACGCAGTATTTT. The chain joins TRBV30 to TRBJ2-3, with a possible D match to TRBD2 (6 bases). Germline values: CDR1 GTSNPN, CDR2 SVGIG (reference sequence). V lost 5 bases to trimming and J lost 6 bases, with 15 bases between them. The CDR3 spans 13 residues.